This TCR beta chain was obtained from a study of blood T cells in healthy people across ages. Looked up from germline, CDR1 is SGHDN and CDR2 is FVKESK. The V gene lost 1 base and the J gene lost 7 bases, with 11 bases spanning the gap. This CDR3 spans 14 amino acids. Remarks on this clonotype: Its antigen is not known.

Study conclusions and caveats: What prevented conclusive comparison of naive and antigen-experienced cells was that PBMCs were unsorted. Diversity of TCR beta correlated strongly with naive T cell percentage. Older age coincided with a roughly linear decline in TCR beta diversity per million T cells.

The second PCR ran about 6 to 12 cycles with a sample-barcoded 5' primer and J-beta primers. TCRdb re-analysed the 5' RACE reads in MiXCR, keeping a single row per CDR3 protein. Among over a million distinct CDR3 sequences, 45% were seen once, and the ten largest hold approximately 20%. The TCR originated in an older woman in good health. The rearrangement uses TRBV14 and TRBJ2-1; no reliable D call. Sequencing was done on a sample of blood. Here the CDR3 DNA reads TGTGCCAGCAGCCAAGCCTCTCCCGGGAATGAGCAGTTCTTC. Translation: CASSQASPGNEQFF.